A selection of T cell receptor beta chains follows, all from one sample in a study of blood T cell repertoires in COVID-19. Using immunoSEQ multiplex PCR, the repertoire was profiled, and TCRdb retains in-frame clones only, with some absent. Of 65,000 to 70,000 clones listed, roughly 81% are singletons. The sequenced sample was peripheral blood. The source is a human donor in a cohort sampled during active COVID-19. Both conserved end residues are part of each CDR3. The D gene is left open where the match is weak.

v_gene	j_gene	d_gene	CDR3nt	CDR3aa
TRBV18	TRBJ2-7	.	TGTGCCAGCTCACCTACCGGGCCCGAGGGAGGTGAGCAGTACTTC	CASSPTGPEGGEQYF
TRBV19	TRBJ1-5	.	TGTGCCAGTAGTATAAATTCGGGGCAGCCCCAGCATTTT	CASSINSGQPQHF
TRBV5-4	TRBJ2-1	TRBD2	TGTGCCAGCACCCCGGGACTAGCAGCCTACAATGAGCAGTTCTTC	CASTPGLAAYNEQFF
TRBV19	TRBJ2-5	TRBD1	TGTGCCAGTAGTGCTCGGGACAGGTTCCAAGAGACCCAGTACTTC	CASSARDRFQETQYF
TRBV7-9	TRBJ1-2	.	TGTGCCAGCAGCTCGGGGACAAGAAACTATGGCTACACCTTC	CASSSGTRNYGYTF
TRBV5-4	TRBJ2-1	.	TGTGCCAGCAGCTTGGACATGGGTTTGACAGACAGCTCCTACAATGAGCAGTTCTTC	CASSLDMGLTDSSYNEQFF
TRBV7-9	TRBJ2-3	TRBD2	TGTGCCAGCAGCTTGTCTGTCCGGGAGGATACAGATACGCAGTATTTT	CASSLSVREDTDTQYF
TRBV6-1	TRBJ2-7	.	TGTGCCAGCAGTGAAGCGCGTGTAGGGGCCTACGAGCAGTACTTC	CASSEARVGAYEQYF
TRBV14	TRBJ2-1	.	TGTGCCAGCAGCCCTAGGGGGTTTCACCAGTTCTTC	CASSPRGFHQFF
TRBV27	TRBJ2-1	.	TGTGCCAGCAGTTTGGTCCCAGTCTATGAGCAGTTCTTC	CASSLVPVYEQFF
TRBV12-3/TRBV12-4	TRBJ2-5	TRBD2	TGTGCCAGCACAGCGGGAGGTGAGACCCAGTACTTC	CASTAGGETQYF
TRBV27	TRBJ2-1	TRBD2	TGTGCCAGCAGTTACGGTCGTTGGTTAGCGGGAGATGAGCAGTTCTTC	CASSYGRWLAGDEQFF